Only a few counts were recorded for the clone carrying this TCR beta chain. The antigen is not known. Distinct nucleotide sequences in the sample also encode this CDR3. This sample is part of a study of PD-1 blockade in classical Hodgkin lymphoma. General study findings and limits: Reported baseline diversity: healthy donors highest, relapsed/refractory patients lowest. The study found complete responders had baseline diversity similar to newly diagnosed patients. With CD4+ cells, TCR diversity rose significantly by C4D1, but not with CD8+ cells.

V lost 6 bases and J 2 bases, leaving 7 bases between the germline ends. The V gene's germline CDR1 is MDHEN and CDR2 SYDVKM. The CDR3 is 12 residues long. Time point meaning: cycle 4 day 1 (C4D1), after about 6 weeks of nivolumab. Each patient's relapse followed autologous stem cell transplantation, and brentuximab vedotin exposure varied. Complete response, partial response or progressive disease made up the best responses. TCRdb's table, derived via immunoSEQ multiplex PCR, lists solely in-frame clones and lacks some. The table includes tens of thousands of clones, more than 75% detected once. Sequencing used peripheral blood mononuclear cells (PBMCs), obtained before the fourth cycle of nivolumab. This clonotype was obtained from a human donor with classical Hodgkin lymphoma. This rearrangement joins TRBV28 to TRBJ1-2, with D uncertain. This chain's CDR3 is CASSPLNYGYTF. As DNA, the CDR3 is TGTGCCAGCAGCCCCTTAAACTATGGCTACACCTTC.